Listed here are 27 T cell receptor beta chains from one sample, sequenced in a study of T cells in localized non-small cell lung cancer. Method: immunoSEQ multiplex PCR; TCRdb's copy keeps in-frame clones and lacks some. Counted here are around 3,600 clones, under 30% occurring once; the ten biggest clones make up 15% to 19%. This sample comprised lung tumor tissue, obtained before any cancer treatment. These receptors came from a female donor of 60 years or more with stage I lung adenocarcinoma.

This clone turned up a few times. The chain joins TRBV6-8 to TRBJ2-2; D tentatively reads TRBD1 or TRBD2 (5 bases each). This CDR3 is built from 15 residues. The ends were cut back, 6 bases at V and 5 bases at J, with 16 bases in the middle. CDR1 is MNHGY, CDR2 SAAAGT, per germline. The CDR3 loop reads CASRPGSGRTGELFF. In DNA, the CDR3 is TGTGCCAGCAGACCAGGGAGTGGCAGGACCGGGGAGCTGTTTTTT.

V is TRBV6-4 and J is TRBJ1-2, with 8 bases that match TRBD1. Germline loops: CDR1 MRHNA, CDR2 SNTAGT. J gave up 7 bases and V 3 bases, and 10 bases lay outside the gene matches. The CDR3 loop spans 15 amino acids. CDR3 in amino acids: CASSETGQGLGGYTF. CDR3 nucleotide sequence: TGTGCCAGCAGTGAGACAGGACAGGGACTTGGTGGCTACACCTTC.

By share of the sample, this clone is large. The CDR3 protein is CASSPSNNSPLHF. The CDR3 coding sequence is TGTGCCAGCTCACCCAGTAATAATTCACCCCTCCACTTT. The J gene is TRBJ1-6, the V gene TRBV18; no clear D. The V gene lost 3 bases and the J gene lost 5 bases, with 5 bases spanning the gap. The CDR3 is 13 amino acids. The germline CDR1 and CDR2 sequences are KGHSH and LQKENI.

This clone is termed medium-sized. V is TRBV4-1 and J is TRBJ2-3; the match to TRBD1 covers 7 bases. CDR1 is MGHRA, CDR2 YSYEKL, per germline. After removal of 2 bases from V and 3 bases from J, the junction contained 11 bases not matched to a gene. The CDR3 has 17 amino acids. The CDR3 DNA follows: TGCGCCAGCAGCCAACAGGTCACAGGGGTGGCGACAGATACGCAGTATTTT. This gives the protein CASSQQVTGVATDTQYF.

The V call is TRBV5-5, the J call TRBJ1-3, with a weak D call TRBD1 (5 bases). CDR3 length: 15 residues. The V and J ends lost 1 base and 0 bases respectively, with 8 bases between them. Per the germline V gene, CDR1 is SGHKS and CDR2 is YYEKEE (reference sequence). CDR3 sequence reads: CASSLRQGSGNTIYF. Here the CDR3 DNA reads TGTGCCAGCAGCTTGAGGCAGGGCTCTGGAAACACCATATATTTT.

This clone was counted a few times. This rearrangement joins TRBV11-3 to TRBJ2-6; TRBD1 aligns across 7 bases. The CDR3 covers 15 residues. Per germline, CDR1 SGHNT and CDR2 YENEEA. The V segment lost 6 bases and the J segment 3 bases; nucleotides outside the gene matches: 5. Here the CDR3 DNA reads TGTGCCAGCAGACCCACAGGGGTTGGGGCCAACGTCCTGACTTTC. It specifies CASRPTGVGANVLTF.

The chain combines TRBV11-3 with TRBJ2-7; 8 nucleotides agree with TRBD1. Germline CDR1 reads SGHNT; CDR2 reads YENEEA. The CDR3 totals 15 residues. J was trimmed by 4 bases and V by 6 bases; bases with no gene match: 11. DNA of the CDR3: TGTGCCAGCAGGTCTTCAGGGGGCGCGTCTTACGAGCAGTACTTC. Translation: CASRSSGGASYEQYF.

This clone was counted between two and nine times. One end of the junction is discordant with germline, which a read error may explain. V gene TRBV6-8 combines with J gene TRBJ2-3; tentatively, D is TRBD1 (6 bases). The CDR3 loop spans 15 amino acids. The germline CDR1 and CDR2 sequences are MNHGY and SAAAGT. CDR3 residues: CASDSQGGHSDAQYF. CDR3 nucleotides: TGTGCCAGCGATAGCCAAGGGGGACATTCAGATGCGCAGTATTTT.

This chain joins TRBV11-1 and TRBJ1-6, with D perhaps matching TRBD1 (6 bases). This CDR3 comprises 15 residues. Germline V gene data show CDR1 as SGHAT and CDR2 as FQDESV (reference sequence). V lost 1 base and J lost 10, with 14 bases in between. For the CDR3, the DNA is TGTGCCAGCAGCTTAGACAGCACAGGGCGGTCACCCCTCCACTTT. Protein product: CASSLDSTGRSPLHF.

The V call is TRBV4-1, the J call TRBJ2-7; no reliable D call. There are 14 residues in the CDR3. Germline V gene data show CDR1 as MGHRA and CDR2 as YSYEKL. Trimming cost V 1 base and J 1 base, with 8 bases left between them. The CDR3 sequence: CASSQVTASYEQYF. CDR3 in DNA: TGCGCCAGCAGCCAAGTTACTGCTTCCTACGAGCAGTACTTC.

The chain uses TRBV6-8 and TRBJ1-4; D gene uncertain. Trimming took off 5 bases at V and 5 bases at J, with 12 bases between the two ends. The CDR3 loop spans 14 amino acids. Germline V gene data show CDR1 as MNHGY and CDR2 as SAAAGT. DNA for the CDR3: TGTGCCAGCAGTAGGGTTCGCGAGAATGAAAAACTGTTTTTT. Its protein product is CASSRVRENEKLFF.

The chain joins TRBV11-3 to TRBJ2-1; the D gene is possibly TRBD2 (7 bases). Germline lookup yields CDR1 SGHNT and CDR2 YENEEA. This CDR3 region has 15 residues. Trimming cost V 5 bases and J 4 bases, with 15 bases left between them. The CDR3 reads CASSPRGALYNEQFF. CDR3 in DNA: TGTGCCAGCAGCCCCCGGGGGGCTTTATACAATGAGCAGTTCTTC.

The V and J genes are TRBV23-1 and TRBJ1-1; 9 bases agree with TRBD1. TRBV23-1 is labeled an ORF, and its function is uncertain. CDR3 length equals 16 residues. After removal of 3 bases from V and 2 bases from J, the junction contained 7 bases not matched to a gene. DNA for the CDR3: TGCGCCAGCAGTCACGTACAGGGGGCGCCTAACACTGAAGCTTTCTTT. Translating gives CASSHVQGAPNTEAFF.

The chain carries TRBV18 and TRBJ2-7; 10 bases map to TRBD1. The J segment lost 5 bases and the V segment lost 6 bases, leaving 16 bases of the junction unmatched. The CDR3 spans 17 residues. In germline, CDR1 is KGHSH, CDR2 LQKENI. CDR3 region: CASSSISLGQGRHEQYF. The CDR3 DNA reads TGTGCCAGCTCCTCTATCTCCTTGGGACAGGGGAGGCACGAGCAGTACTTC.

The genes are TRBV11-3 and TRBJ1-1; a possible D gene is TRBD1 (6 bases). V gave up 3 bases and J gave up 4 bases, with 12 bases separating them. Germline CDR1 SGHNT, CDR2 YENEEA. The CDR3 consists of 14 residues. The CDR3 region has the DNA TGTGCCAGCAGCTTTCGGGGGGCCAGCACTGAAGCTTTCTTT. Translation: CASSFRGASTEAFF. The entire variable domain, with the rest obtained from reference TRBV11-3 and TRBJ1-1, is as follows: EAGVVQSPRYKIIEKKQPVAFWCNPISGHNTLYWYLQNLGQGPELLIRYENEEAVDDSQLPKDRFSAERLKGVDSTLKIQPAELGDSAVYLCASSFRGASTEAFFGQGTRLTVV.

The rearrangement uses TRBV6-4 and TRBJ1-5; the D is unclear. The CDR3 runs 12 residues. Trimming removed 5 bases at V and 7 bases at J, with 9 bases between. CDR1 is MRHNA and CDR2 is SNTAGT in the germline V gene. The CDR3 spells CASSYPSQPQHF. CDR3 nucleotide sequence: TGTGCCAGCAGTTACCCTTCACAGCCCCAGCATTTT.

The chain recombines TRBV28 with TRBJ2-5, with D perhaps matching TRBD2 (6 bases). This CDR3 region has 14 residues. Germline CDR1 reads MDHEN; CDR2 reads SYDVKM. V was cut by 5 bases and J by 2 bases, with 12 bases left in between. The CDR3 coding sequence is TGTGCCAGCAGTCTCGGGACTTCTCAAGAGACCCAGTACTTC. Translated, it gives CASSLGTSQETQYF.

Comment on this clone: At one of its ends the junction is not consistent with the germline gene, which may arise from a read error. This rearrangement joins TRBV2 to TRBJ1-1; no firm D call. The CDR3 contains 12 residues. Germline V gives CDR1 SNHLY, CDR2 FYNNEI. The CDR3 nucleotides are TGTGCCAGCAGTTGGGAAGGGCCGGTTCGCGTCTTT. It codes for CASSWEGPVRVF. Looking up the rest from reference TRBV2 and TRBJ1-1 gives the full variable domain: EPEVTQTPSHQVTQMGQEVILRCVPISNHLYFYWYRQILGQKVEFLVSFYNNEISEKSEIFDDQFSVERPDGSNFTLKIRSTKLEDSAMYFCASSWEGPVRVFGQGTRLTVV.

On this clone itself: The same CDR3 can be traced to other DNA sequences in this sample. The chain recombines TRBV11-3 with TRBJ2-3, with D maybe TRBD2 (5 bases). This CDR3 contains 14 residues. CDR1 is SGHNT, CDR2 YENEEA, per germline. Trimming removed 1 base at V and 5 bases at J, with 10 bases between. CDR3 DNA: TGTGCCAGCAGCTTAGGGACTCCAAGAGATACGCAGTATTTT. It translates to CASSLGTPRDTQYF. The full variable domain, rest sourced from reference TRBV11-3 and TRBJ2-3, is EAGVVQSPRYKIIEKKQPVAFWCNPISGHNTLYWYLQNLGQGPELLIRYENEEAVDDSQLPKDRFSAERLKGVDSTLKIQPAELGDSAVYLCASSLGTPRDTQYFGPGTRLTVL.

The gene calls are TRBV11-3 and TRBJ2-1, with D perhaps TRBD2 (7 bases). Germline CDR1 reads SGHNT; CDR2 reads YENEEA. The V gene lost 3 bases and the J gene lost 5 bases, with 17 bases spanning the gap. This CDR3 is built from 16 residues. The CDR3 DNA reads TGTGCCAGCAGCTTGCAACAGGGCCGGGGGGACAATGAGCAGTTCTTC. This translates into CASSLQQGRGDNEQFF. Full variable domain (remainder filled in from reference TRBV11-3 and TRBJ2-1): EAGVVQSPRYKIIEKKQPVAFWCNPISGHNTLYWYLQNLGQGPELLIRYENEEAVDDSQLPKDRFSAERLKGVDSTLKIQPAELGDSAVYLCASSLQQGRGDNEQFFGPGTRLTVL.

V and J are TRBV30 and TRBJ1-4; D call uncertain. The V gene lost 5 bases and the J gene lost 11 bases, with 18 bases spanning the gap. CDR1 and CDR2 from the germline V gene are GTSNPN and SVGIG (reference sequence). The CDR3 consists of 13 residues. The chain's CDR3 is CAWAGQSYGKLFF. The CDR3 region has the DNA TGTGCCTGGGCGGGCCAGTCGTACGGGAAACTGTTTTTT.

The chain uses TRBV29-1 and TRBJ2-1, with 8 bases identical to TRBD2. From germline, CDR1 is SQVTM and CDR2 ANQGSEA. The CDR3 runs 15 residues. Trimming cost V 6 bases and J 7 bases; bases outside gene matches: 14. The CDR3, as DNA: TGCAGCGTCGAACCCACCGCGGGGGGAACGAATGAGCAGTTCTTC. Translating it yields CSVEPTAGGTNEQFF.

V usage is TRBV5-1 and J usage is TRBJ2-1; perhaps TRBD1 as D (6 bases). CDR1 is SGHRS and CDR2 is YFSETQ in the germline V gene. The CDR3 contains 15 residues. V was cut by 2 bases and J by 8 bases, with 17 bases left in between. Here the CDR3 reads CASSFGSARGDEQFF. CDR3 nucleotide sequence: TGCGCCAGCAGCTTCGGTTCGGCCAGGGGAGATGAGCAGTTCTTC.

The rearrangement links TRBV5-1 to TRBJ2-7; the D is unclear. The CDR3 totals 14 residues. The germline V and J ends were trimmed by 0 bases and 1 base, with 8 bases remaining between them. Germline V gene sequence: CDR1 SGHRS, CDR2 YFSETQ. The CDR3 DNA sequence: TGCGCCAGCAGCTTGGCCGTCGGGTCCTACGAGCAGTACTTC. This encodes CASSLAVGSYEQYF.

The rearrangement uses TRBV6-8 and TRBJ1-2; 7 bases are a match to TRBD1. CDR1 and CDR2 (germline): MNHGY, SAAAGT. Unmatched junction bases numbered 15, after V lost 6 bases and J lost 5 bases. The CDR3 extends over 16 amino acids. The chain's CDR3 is CASRGAQGQTHYGYTF. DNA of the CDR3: TGTGCCAGCAGGGGGGCCCAGGGACAGACTCATTATGGCTACACCTTC.

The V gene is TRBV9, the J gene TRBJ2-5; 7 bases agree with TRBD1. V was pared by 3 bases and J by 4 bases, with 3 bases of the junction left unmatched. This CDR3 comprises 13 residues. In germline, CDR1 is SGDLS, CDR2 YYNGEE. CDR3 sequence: CASSEGDRETQYF. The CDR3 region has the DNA TGTGCCAGCAGCGAGGGGGACAGAGAGACCCAGTACTTC. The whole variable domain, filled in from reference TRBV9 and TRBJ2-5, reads DSGVTQTPKHLITATGQRVTLRCSPRSGDLSVYWYQQSLDQGLQFLIQYYNGEERAKGNILERFSAQQFPDLHSELNLSSLELGDSALYFCASSEGDRETQYFGPGTRLLVL.

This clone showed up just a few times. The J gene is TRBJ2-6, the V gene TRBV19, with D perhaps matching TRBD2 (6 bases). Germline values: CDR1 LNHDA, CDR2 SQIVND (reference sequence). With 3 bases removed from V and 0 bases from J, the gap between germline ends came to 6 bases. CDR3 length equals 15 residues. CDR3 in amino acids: CASSISGSGANVLTF. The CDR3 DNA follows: TGTGCCAGTAGTATTAGCGGCTCTGGGGCCAACGTCCTGACTTTC.